This T cell receptor beta chain emerged from a study of T cell changes during pregnancy in multiple sclerosis. The germline CDR1 and CDR2 sequences are SGHAT and FQNNGV. V was pared by 4 bases and J by 2 bases, with 15 bases between. The CDR3 contains 15 residues. Libraries were prepared by immunoSEQ multiplex PCR; TCRdb keeps only in-frame clonotypes and omits some of them. In the table there are roughly 51,000 clones, under 95% of which are singletons. The receptor was isolated from a female donor with multiple sclerosis, enrolled in a pregnancy study. The sequenced sample was CD8+ T cells from peripheral blood mononuclear cells, obtained before pregnancy. The V gene is TRBV11-2, the J gene TRBJ2-7; tentatively, D is TRBD1 (6 bases). The CDR3 reads CASSYFRDNPYEQYF. CDR3 DNA: TGTGCCAGCAGCTACTTCCGGGACAACCCCTACGAGCAGTACTTC.